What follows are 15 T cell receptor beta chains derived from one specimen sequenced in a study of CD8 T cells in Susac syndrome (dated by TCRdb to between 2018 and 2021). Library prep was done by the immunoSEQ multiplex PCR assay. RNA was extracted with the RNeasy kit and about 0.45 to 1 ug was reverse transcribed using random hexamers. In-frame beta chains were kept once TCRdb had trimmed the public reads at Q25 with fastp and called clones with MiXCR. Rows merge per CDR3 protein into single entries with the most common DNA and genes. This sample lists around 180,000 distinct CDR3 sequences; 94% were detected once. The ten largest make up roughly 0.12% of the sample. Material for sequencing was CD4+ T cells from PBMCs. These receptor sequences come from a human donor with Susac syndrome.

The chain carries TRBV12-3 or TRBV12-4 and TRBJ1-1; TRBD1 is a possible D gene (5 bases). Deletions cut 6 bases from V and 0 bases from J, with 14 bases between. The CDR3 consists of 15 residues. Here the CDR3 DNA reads TGTGCCAGCAGCCCAGGGACTACCATGAACACTGAAGCTTTCTTT. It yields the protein CASSPGTTMNTEAFF.

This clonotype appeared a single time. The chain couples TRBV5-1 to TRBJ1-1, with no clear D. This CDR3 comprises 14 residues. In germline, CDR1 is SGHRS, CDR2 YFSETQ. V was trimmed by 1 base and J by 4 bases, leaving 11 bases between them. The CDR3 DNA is TGCGCCAGCAGCTTGCTGGACCTGAGCACTGAAGCTTTCTTT. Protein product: CASSLLDLSTEAFF.

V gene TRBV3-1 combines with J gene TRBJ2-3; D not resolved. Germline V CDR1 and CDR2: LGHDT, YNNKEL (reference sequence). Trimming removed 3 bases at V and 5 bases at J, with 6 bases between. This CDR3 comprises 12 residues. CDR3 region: CASSHRGDTQYF. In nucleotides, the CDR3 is TGTGCCAGCAGCCACCGCGGAGATACGCAGTATTTT.

The CDR3 here is CASSLRLAGDTDTQYF. As DNA, the CDR3 is TGCGCCAGCAGCCTCAGACTAGCGGGGGACACAGATACGCAGTATTTT. V and J are TRBV5-1 and TRBJ2-3; 12 positions agree with TRBD2. V gave up 4 bases and J gave up 2 bases; unmatched junction bases: 5. Germline loops: CDR1 SGHRS, CDR2 YFSETQ. This CDR3 has 16 residues.

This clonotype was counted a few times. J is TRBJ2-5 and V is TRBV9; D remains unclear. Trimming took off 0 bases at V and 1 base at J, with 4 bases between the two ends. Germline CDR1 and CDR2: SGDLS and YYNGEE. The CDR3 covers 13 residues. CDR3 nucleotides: TGTGCCAGCAGCGTAGGCGGCCAAGAGACCCAGTACTTC. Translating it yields CASSVGGQETQYF. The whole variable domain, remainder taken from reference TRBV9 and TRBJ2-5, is DSGVTQTPKHLITATGQRVTLRCSPRSGDLSVYWYQQSLDQGLQFLIQYYNGEERAKGNILERFSAQQFPDLHSELNLSSLELGDSALYFCASSVGGQETQYFGPGTRLLVL.

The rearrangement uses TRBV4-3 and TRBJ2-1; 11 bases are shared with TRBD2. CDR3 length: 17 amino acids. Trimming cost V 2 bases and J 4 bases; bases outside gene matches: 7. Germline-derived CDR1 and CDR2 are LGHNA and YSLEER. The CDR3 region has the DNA TGCGCCAGCAGCCAATCGTTAACTAGCGGGGGTTACAATGAGCAGTTCTTC. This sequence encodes CASSQSLTSGGYNEQFF.

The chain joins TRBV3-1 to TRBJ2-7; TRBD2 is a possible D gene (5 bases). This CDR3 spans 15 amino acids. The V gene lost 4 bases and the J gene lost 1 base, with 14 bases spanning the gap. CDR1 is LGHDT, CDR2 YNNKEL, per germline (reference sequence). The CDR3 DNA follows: TGTGCCAGCAGCCCGGGGAACGGGCCATCCTACGAGCAGTACTTC. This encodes CASSPGNGPSYEQYF.

The CDR3 protein is CASSYRPGGNYGYTF. CDR3 DNA: TGTGCCAGCAGTTATCGGCCAGGGGGCAACTATGGCTACACCTTC. The chain uses TRBV27 and TRBJ1-2; 8 bases match TRBD1. Germline trimming cut 4 bases from V and 2 bases from J; bases unmatched to any gene: 6. The CDR3 totals 15 residues. CDR1 and CDR2 from the germline V gene are MNHEY and SMNVEV (reference sequence).

The CDR3 DNA reads as TGTGCCAGCGCCCCGATGGAACGTGACACCGGGGAGCTGTTTTTT. It translates to CASAPMERDTGELFF. The chain recombines TRBV6-2 or TRBV6-3 with TRBJ2-2; no clear D. Germline values: CDR1 MNHEY, CDR2 SVGEGT. With 8 bases removed from V and 3 bases from J, the gap between germline ends came to 16 bases. The CDR3 totals 15 residues.

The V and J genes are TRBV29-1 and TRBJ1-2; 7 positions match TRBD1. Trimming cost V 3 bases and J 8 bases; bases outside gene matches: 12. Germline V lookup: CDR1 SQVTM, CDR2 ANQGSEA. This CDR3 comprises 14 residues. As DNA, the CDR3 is TGCAGCGTTGAGGGCGACAGGGAGCTCAAAGGCTACACCTTC. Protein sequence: CSVEGDRELKGYTF.

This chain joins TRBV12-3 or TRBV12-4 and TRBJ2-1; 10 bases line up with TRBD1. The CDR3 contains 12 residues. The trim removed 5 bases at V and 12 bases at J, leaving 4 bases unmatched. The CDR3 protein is CASSPDRGGQFF. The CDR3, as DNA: TGTGCCAGCAGTCCGGACAGGGGGGGGCAGTTCTTC.

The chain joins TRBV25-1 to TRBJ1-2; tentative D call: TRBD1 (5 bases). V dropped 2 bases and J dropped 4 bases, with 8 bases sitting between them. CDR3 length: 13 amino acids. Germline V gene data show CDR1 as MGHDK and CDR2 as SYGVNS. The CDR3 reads CASSELQGYGYTF. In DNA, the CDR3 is TGTGCCAGCAGTGAACTTCAGGGCTATGGCTACACCTTC.

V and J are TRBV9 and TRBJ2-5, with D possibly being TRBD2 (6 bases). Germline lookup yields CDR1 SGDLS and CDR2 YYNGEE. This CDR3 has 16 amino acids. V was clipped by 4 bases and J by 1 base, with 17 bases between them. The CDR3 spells CASSPGPGDRQETQYF. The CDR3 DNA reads TGTGCCAGCAGCCCCGGTCCGGGGGACCGCCAAGAGACCCAGTACTTC. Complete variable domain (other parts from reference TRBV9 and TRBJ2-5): DSGVTQTPKHLITATGQRVTLRCSPRSGDLSVYWYQQSLDQGLQFLIQYYNGEERAKGNILERFSAQQFPDLHSELNLSSLELGDSALYFCASSPGPGDRQETQYFGPGTRLLVL.

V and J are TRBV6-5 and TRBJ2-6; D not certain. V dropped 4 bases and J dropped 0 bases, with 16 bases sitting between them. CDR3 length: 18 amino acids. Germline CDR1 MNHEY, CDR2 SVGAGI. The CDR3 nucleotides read TGTGCCAGCAGTTGGAGTGGGCTTATTTCCTCTGGGGCCAACGTCCTGACTTTC. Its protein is CASSWSGLISSGANVLTF.

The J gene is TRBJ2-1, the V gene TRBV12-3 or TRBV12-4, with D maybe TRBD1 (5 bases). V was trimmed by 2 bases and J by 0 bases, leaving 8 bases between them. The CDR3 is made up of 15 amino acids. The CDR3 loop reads CASSLQGSSYNEQFF. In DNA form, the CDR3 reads TGTGCCAGCAGTTTACAGGGAAGCTCCTACAATGAGCAGTTCTTC.